Following are 2 T cell receptor beta chains from one sample sequenced in a study of lymphopenia after photon versus proton radiotherapy. Some clones are missing from TCRdb's copy, which holds only in-frame ones; the method was immunoSEQ multiplex PCR. The repertoire holds about 65,000 clones, with 80% to 90% as singletons. Sequencing was performed on peripheral blood, taken from a patient treated with proton-based radiotherapy. The receptors stem from a man older than 75 with esophageal cancer.

The chain joins TRBV5-1 to TRBJ1-4; TRBD1 agrees at 9 bases. Germline lookup yields CDR1 SGHRS and CDR2 YFSETQ. The V and J ends lost 2 bases and 7 bases, in that order; junction bases with no gene match: 6. The CDR3 totals 15 residues. The chain's CDR3 is CASSFEGQGGEKLFF. CDR3 bases: TGCGCCAGCAGCTTTGAGGGACAGGGAGGTGAAAAACTGTTTTTT.

This clone showed up just a few times. The chain is built from TRBV23-1 and TRBJ2-3, with TRBD2 matching over 8 bases. TRBV23-1 is identified as an open reading frame with a role that is uncertain. The CDR3 runs to 21 residues. With 0 bases clipped from V and 5 bases from J, the junction kept 22 bases outside the gene matches. DNA of the CDR3: TGCGCCAGCAGTCAATCTATTGATTGTTTGATCGCGGGGGGCCATGTAGATACGCAGTATTTT. Protein sequence: CASSQSIDCLIAGGHVDTQYF.